This T cell receptor beta chain was obtained from a study of shared clonotypes between healthy human individuals. The donors, healthy adults who were HIV-negative, had experienced no recent acute infections or vaccinations. Germline V lookup: CDR1 SGHRS, CDR2 YFSETQ. The V segment lost 6 bases and the J segment 3 bases; nucleotides outside the gene matches: 10. There are 15 residues in the CDR3. Original methodology: ImmunoSEQ junction-only sequences lacked quality scores, so their filtering differed. Method: immunoSEQ multiplex PCR; TCRdb's copy keeps in-frame clones and lacks some. D and trimming come from the DNA, and the V and J calls and clone size come from that table. This table has a few hundred thousand clones, around 97% appearing once.

The clonotype was recovered from a woman in her thirties in good health. The sequencing sample was made of naive CD4+ T cells sorted from blood. As to subset: CD45RA+ positively selected. The chain is built from TRBV5-1 and TRBJ2-7; TRBD2 aligns across 9 bases. The CDR3 loop is CASTVREGALYEQYF. The CDR3 DNA sequence: TGCGCCAGCACCGTGCGGGAGGGGGCCCTCTACGAGCAGTACTTC.